This TCR beta chain was recovered during a study of blood T cells in healthy people across ages. A second PCR of 7 to 11 cycles used a sample-barcoded 5' primer and a J-beta primer mix. TCRdb re-derived calls from the 5' RACE reads in MiXCR, one entry per CDR3 protein. The sample lists over 550,000 distinct CDR3 sequences; 25% to 35% were seen once. Germline CDR1 is DFQATT and CDR2 is SNEGSKA (reference sequence). The junction had 7 bases not matched to a gene; V was cut back by 1 base and J by 7 bases. CDR3 length: 15 amino acids. At least ten counts were recorded for this clonotype. Material: blood. The receptor was isolated from a woman over 75 in good health. The chain uses TRBV20-1 and TRBJ1-6, with TRBD1 matching over 7 bases. In nucleotides, the CDR3 is TGCAGTGCTAGAGTGAGTCGGGGACAGAATTCACCCCTCCACTTT. As protein: CSARVSRGQNSPLHF.